The rows below give T cell receptor beta chains drawn from one sample of a study of beta chain features in type 1 diabetes. Sequenced by immunoSEQ multiplex PCR; TCRdb stores in-frame clones only, minus some. Counted here are about 170,000 clones, around 7.8% occurring once; the ten biggest clones make up about 0.9%. Source material: central memory CD4+ T cells from blood. Every receptor here comes from a woman aged 40 to 50 with type 1 diabetes. Each CDR3 is given with its conserved first and last residue. Fields, in order: D gene, J gene, V gene, clone size, CDR3 DNA, CDR3 protein. A D gene is named only where the DNA matches it firmly. Only some rows state a clone size, as once, few, many or a class for expanded clones.

>TRBD1|TRBJ2-7|TRBV28|-
TGTGCCAGCAGTTTGAGGTTGGGACAGGGGGCCTACGAGCAGTACTTC
CASSLRLGQGAYEQYF
>TRBD2|TRBJ2-1|TRBV5-1|-
TGCGCCAGCAACCCGACTAGCGGGAGTAGTAATGAGCAGTTCTTC
CASNPTSGSSNEQFF
>TRBD1|TRBJ1-2|TRBV5-4|-
TGTGCCAGCAGTCCTGGGACAGGGGCCTATTATGGCTACACCTTC
CASSPGTGAYYGYTF
>TRBD1|TRBJ2-1|TRBV30|many
TGTGCCTGGGAGAAGGGACAGGGTTCAGCAAATGAGCAGTTCTTC
CAWEKGQGSANEQFF
>TRBD2|TRBJ2-2|TRBV30|few
TGTGCCTGGAGGCTAGCGGGACCCGGGGAGCTGTTTTTT
CAWRLAGPGELFF
>-|TRBJ2-3|TRBV7-3|few
TGTGCCAGCAGCCCTCGCACAGATACGCAGTATTTT
CASSPRTDTQYF
>TRBD1|TRBJ1-3|TRBV7-2|-
TGTGCCAGCAGCTCAGGGGGGACTGGAGCCGCTGGAAACACCATATATTTT
CASSSGGTGAAGNTIYF
>-|TRBJ2-1|TRBV9|few
TGTGCCAGCAGCGTAGTCGCCCTGAGCTCCTACAATGAGCAGTTCTTC
CASSVVALSSYNEQFF
>TRBD2|TRBJ2-1|TRBV30|-
TGTGCCTGGAGTGTACTCCCGGGACTAGCCTCCAATGAGCAGTTCTTC
CAWSVLPGLASNEQFF
>-|TRBJ1-1|TRBV7-9|-
TGTGCCAGCAGCCCGGGTCCAGCAAACACTGAAGCTTTCTTT
CASSPGPANTEAFF
>-|TRBJ1-1|TRBV2|-
TGTGCCAGCAACTCACAGGATTACACTGAAGCTTTCTTT
CASNSQDYTEAFF
>-|TRBJ2-3|TRBV6-5|-
TGTGCCAGCAGATCGGACAGAACCGGCACAGATACGCAGTATTTT
CASRSDRTGTDTQYF
>-|TRBJ2-1|TRBV6-1|-
TGTGCCAGCAGTGTTAGGCTAGGCAAAGGCAATGAGCAGTTCTTC
CASSVRLGKGNEQFF
>TRBD1|TRBJ1-1|TRBV6-6|-
TGTGCCAGCAGGACAGGGAGAATGAACACTGAAGCTTTCTTT
CASRTGRMNTEAFF
>-|TRBJ1-2|TRBV29-1|-
TGCAGCCCCGGTGGGGGGGCAACCTATGGCTACACCTTC
CSPGGGATYGYTF
>-|TRBJ2-3|TRBV9|few
TGTGCCAGCAGCGTAGGGGCCTATTCCACAGATACGCAGTATTTT
CASSVGAYSTDTQYF
>TRBD1|TRBJ2-7|TRBV29-1|many
TGCAGCGTCACCGGACAGGGGGACTACGAGCAGTACTTC
CSVTGQGDYEQYF
>-|TRBJ1-1|TRBV7-6|-
TGTGCCAGCACCCAAGTCGGCAGGGCAGACACTGAAGCTTTCTTT
CASTQVGRADTEAFF
>TRBD1|TRBJ2-7|TRBV6-6|-
TGTGCCATCAGCAGGGACAGAGTCTACGAGCAGTACTTC
CAISRDRVYEQYF
>TRBD1|TRBJ2-2|TRBV2|-
TGTGCCAGCAGTCCCGGGACAGGGCGCACCGGGGAGCTGTTTTTT
CASSPGTGRTGELFF
>-|TRBJ2-5|TRBV5-1|-
TGCGCCAGCAGCTTGGGTCAGGGAGAGACCCAGTACTTC
CASSLGQGETQYF
>-|TRBJ2-3|TRBV7-2|-
TGTGCCAGCAGCTCTTACACAGATACGCAGTATTTT
CASSSYTDTQYF
>-|TRBJ2-3|TRBV2|many
TGTGCCAGCAGTGAGGGCTCGGATACGCAGTATTTT
CASSEGSDTQYF
>-|TRBJ2-5|TRBV9|few
TGTGCCAGCAGCGCCGGAGGGGACTACCCAAGGGGGGAGACCCAGTACTTC
CASSAGGDYPRGETQYF
>-|TRBJ1-2|TRBV9|-
TGTGCCAGCAGCGAGGGGCCAGATTTTGGATATGGCTACACCTTC
CASSEGPDFGYGYTF
>-|TRBJ1-5|TRBV29-1|few
TGCAGCGTTATAGTAGGCGGGGGATCCAATCAGCCCCAGCATTTT
CSVIVGGGSNQPQHF
>-|TRBJ2-5|TRBV7-2|few
TGTGCCAGCAGCATAACGACTAGTTTGACCGAGACCCAGTACTTC
CASSITTSLTETQYF
>TRBD1|TRBJ2-1|TRBV11-2|few
TGTGCCAGCAGCTACCGGGGACAGACCTACAATGAGCAGTTCTTC
CASSYRGQTYNEQFF
>TRBD1|TRBJ1-5|TRBV5-1|-
TGCGCCAGCAGCCCCGGACAGGAAAATCAGCCCCAGCATTTT
CASSPGQENQPQHF
>-|TRBJ2-7|TRBV9|-
TGTGCCAGCAGCGTGGGGGGAGAATCCTACGAGCAGTACTTC
CASSVGGESYEQYF
>-|TRBJ2-1|TRBV25-1|-
TGTGCCAGCAGTGAGAACGAGGAGCGAGGTAGGCAGTTCTTC
CASSENEERGRQFF
>TRBD2|TRBJ2-5|TRBV5-4|few
TGTGCCAGCAGCCGACCGACTAGCGGGGGAGAAGAGACCCAGTACTTC
CASSRPTSGGEETQYF
>-|TRBJ1-2|TRBV18|-
TGTGCCAGCTCACTCCGGACAGACTCTAACTATGGCTACACCTTC
CASSLRTDSNYGYTF
>TRBD2|TRBJ2-3|TRBV7-9|-
TGTGCCAGCAGCTTTGGCCTAGCGGGGGTGGATACGCAGTATTTT
CASSFGLAGVDTQYF
>TRBD1|TRBJ1-6|TRBV5-6|few
TGTGCCAGCAGCATGGACAGGGCAAATTCACCCCTCCACTTT
CASSMDRANSPLHF
>-|TRBJ2-5|TRBV11-2|few
TGTGCCAGCAGCTTAGGGATCGGGCAGGGATTCGGCGAGACCCAGTACTTC
CASSLGIGQGFGETQYF